This T cell receptor (beta chain) was retrieved from a study of tumor-infiltrating lymphocytes in primary liver carcinoma. This clonotype was detected many times. It may be a read error: a sequence one base away is much more abundant. Because it lacks the conserved phenylalanine or tryptophan at the end, this CDR3 is likely a read error. Co-extracted RNA and DNA came from 20-30 mg of unsorted bulk tissue. The V segment lost 5 bases and the J segment 6 bases; nucleotides outside the gene matches: 3. In germline, CDR1 is SQVTM, CDR2 ANQGSEA. The CDR3 spans 11 residues. Synthesis of TCR beta cDNA was carried out from approximately 0.55 ug total RNA with a constant-region primer. Libraries covering TCR beta were generated through three nested multiplex PCR rounds (using a slightly modified ARM-PCR). A C-beta reverse primer was combined with TRBV1-TRBV30 forward primers in the first two PCR rounds, and each round had approximately 10 cycles. Each CDR3 protein gets one entry after TCRdb re-called the multiplex PCR reads with MiXCR. The sample has around 21,000 distinct CDR3 sequences, roughly three quarters seen once.

The chain joins TRBV29-1 to TRBJ1-1; 7 bases map to TRBD1. This receptor was taken from a man in his forties with primary liver carcinoma and hepatitis B virus infection. Sequencing input: liver tumor tissue from sampling region 1. Subset denoted: tumor region T1, superior pole. The CDR3, as DNA: TGCAGCGTTCAGACAGGGCCTGAAGCTTTCCTT. Its protein product is CSVQTGPEAFL.